The 25 T cell receptor beta chains below were found in one sample sequenced in a study of molecular identifiers for immune sequencing clone quantification. TCRdb passed the PCR reads through MiXCR, listing each CDR3 protein once. The table lists about 40,000 distinct CDR3 sequences, 24% of them singletons. The specimen sequenced was naive CD8+ T cells from blood, with Jurkat cell RNA spiked in. Indicated subset: FACS-sorted CD8+CD4-CCR7+CD45RA+ naive T cells. The receptors were gathered from a human donor in good health. Some libraries in this study had Jurkat cell RNA spiked in.

This clonotype has at least ten counts. The chain is built from TRBV3-1 and TRBJ2-7, with D possibly matching TRBD2 (7 bases). The V gene lost 1 base and the J gene lost 5 bases, with 18 bases spanning the gap. Germline values: CDR1 LGHDT, CDR2 YNNKEL (reference sequence). The CDR3 covers 16 residues. CDR3 loop: CASSQAAFAGADEQYF. CDR3 coding DNA: TGTGCCAGCAGCCAAGCCGCATTTGCGGGGGCTGACGAGCAGTACTTC.

Many counts were recorded for this clonotype. The J gene is TRBJ2-3, the V gene TRBV7-9; the D is unclear. Germline CDR1 is SEHNR and CDR2 is FQNEAQ (reference sequence). The CDR3 sequence is 14 residues long. Trimming stripped 8 bases from V and 5 bases from J, with 17 bases between. The CDR3 DNA reads TGTGCCAGCGACCTGTCCCCTTTACGAGATACGCAGTATTTT. Its protein is CASDLSPLRDTQYF.

This clonotype is labeled medium-sized. The chain links TRBV5-4 to TRBJ2-6; D is perhaps TRBD2 (6 bases). V gave up 0 bases and J gave up 0 bases, with 7 bases separating them. The CDR3 runs to 16 residues. CDR1 and CDR2 (germline): SGHNT, YYREEE (reference sequence). CDR3 nucleotide sequence: TGTGCCAGCAGCTTGGCAGCGGGCTCTGGGGCCAACGTCCTGACTTTC. Protein: CASSLAAGSGANVLTF.

This clonotype was found many times. This chain uses TRBV7-9 with TRBJ2-3; 8 bases line up with TRBD1. This CDR3 comprises 15 residues. Germline CDR1 is SEHNR and CDR2 is FQNEAQ (reference sequence). After removal of 5 bases from V and 0 bases from J, the junction contained 4 bases not matched to a gene. The CDR3 protein is CASSTRQGSTDTQYF. CDR3 in DNA: TGTGCCAGCAGCACGAGACAGGGGAGCACAGATACGCAGTATTTT.

The V and J genes are TRBV23-1 and TRBJ1-1; D is uncertain. TRBV23-1 is noted as an ORF with a role that remains uncertain. This CDR3 contains 16 residues. V lost 2 bases and J lost 5, with 18 bases in between. This chain's CDR3 is CASSQPRKGGFTEAFF. The CDR3 DNA follows: TGCGCCAGCAGTCAACCCCGTAAGGGAGGGTTTACTGAAGCTTTCTTT.

This rearrangement joins TRBV10-3 to TRBJ2-7; D remains ambiguous. Germline assignment: CDR1 ENHRY and CDR2 SYGVKD. V shed 2 bases and J shed 2 bases, with 7 bases lying between them. This CDR3 comprises 13 residues. CDR3 in amino acids: CAISEVSPYEQYF. CDR3 coding DNA: TGTGCCATCAGTGAGGTATCCCCCTACGAGCAGTACTTC.

V usage is TRBV27 and J usage is TRBJ1-6; TRBD1 is a possible D gene (5 bases). The ends were cut back, 3 bases at V and 13 bases at J, with 16 bases in the middle. Per germline, CDR1 MNHEY and CDR2 SMNVEV (reference sequence). The CDR3 totals 14 residues. Here the CDR3 DNA reads TGTGCCAGCAGTTTGGAGCAGGGTAGCCGTCCCCTCCACTTT. Residues: CASSLEQGSRPLHF.

Turning to this clonotype: A much bigger clone sits one base away, suggesting this may be a read error. V gene TRBV7-2 combines with J gene TRBJ2-7, with TRBD2 as a possible D gene (6 bases). Trimming took 5 bases from V and 4 from J, leaving 21 bases between them. In germline, CDR1 is SGHTA, CDR2 FQGNSA. This CDR3 region has 16 residues. The CDR3 loop reads CASSVERRDHIYEQYF. DNA of the CDR3: TGTGCCAGCAGCGTAGAAAGGAGGGACCATATTTACGAGCAGTACTTC.

This clonotype occurred many times. The chain joins TRBV7-8 to TRBJ2-2, with D perhaps matching TRBD2 (6 bases). Germline V gene lookup returns CDR1 SGHVS and CDR2 FQNEAQ. CDR3 length: 14 residues. V gave up 1 base and J gave up 4 bases, with 7 bases separating them. CDR3 sequence: CASSLGGGTGELFF. The CDR3, as DNA: TGTGCCAGCAGCTTAGGGGGAGGCACCGGGGAGCTGTTTTTT. Based on the CDR3 plus reference TRBV7-8 and TRBJ2-2, the full variable domain is GAGVSQSPRYKVAKRGQDVALRCDPISGHVSLFWYQQALGQGPEFLTYFQNEAQLDKSGLPSDRFFAERPEGSVSTLKIQRTQQEDSAVYLCASSLGGGTGELFFGEGSRLTVL.

This clonotype was seen many times. The chain couples TRBV10-2 to TRBJ2-7; possibly TRBD1 for D (5 bases). CDR1 and CDR2 (germline): WSHSY, SAAADI. Between the trimmed V and J ends, which lost 5 bases and 0 bases, there was a span of 11 bases. The CDR3 runs 14 residues. The chain's CDR3 is CASSIHDSSYEQYF. CDR3 sequence (DNA): TGCGCCAGCAGTATTCATGACAGCTCCTACGAGCAGTACTTC.

For this clonotype: A read error may be the cause here, since a much bigger clone is one base away. The chain uses TRBV4-3 and TRBJ1-1, with 8 nucleotides matching TRBD1. This CDR3 has 16 residues. The germline V gene has CDR1 LGHNA and CDR2 YSLEER. J was trimmed by 3 bases and V by 1 base; bases with no gene match: 7. CDR3 residues: CASSQAFRGPDTEAFF. The CDR3 nucleotides read TGCGCCAGCAGCCAAGCTTTCAGGGGGCCGGACACTGAAGCTTTCTTT.

In this sample, this clonotype turned up once. A much larger clone differs from this one at a single base, so this may be a read error. V gene TRBV29-1 combines with J gene TRBJ2-5, with TRBD1 identical over 7 bases. CDR3 length: 13 residues. V dropped 7 bases and J dropped 4; count of bases not matched to a gene: 9. Germline V gives CDR1 SQVTM, CDR2 ANQGSEA. In DNA, the CDR3 is TGCAGCGCGAATCCGACAGGGCTAGAGACCCAGTACTTC. Its translation: CSANPTGLETQYF. Based on the CDR3 plus reference TRBV29-1 and TRBJ2-5, the full variable domain is SAVISQKPSRDICQRGTSLTIQCQVDSQVTMMFWYRQQPGQSLTLIATANQGSEATYESGFVIDKFPISRPNLTFSTLTVSNMSPEDSSIYLCSANPTGLETQYFGPGTRLLVL.

This clonotype was detected many times. V is TRBV6-1 and J is TRBJ1-2; no clear D. The CDR3 has 13 residues. The germline V and J ends were trimmed by 2 bases and 2 bases, with 6 bases remaining between them. Looked up from germline, CDR1 is MNHNS and CDR2 is SASEGT. As DNA, the CDR3 is TGTGCCAGCAGTGAAACGGGAAACTATGGCTACACCTTC. Translating it yields CASSETGNYGYTF.

The table lists this clonotype with many counts. This chain connects TRBV3-1 to TRBJ2-4, with D tentatively TRBD2 (6 bases). The ends were cut back, 2 bases at V and 9 bases at J, with 20 bases in the middle. Looked up from germline, CDR1 is LGHDT and CDR2 is YNNKEL (reference sequence). CDR3 size: 16 residues. The CDR3 nucleotides read TGTGCCAGCAGCCAAAATGGAGGGTTAGAGGTCCCCATTCAGTACTTC. It is translated as CASSQNGGLEVPIQYF.

CDR3 nucleotide sequence: TGTGCCAGCAGCATAGTAGGGGCTAACCCAAGCACAGATACGCAGTATTTT. This codes for CASSIVGANPSTDTQYF. The chain joins TRBV11-2 to TRBJ2-3; a weak D match, TRBD1 (5 bases). CDR3 length: 17 residues. The V gene's germline CDR1 is SGHAT and CDR2 FQNNGV. Between the trimmed V and J ends, which lost 5 bases and 0 bases, there was a span of 18 bases. The full variable domain, completed using reference TRBV11-2 and TRBJ2-3, is EAGVAQSPRYKIIEKRQSVAFWCNPISGHATLYWYQQILGQGPKLLIQFQNNGVVDDSQLPKDRFSAERLKGVDSTLKIQPAKLEDSAVYLCASSIVGANPSTDTQYFGPGTRLTVL.

This clonotype turned up a few times. This may stem from a read error, because a much larger clone lies one nucleotide away. This chain joins TRBV6-1 and TRBJ2-5; no firm D call. Germline CDR1 and CDR2: MNHNS and SASEGT. This CDR3 comprises 12 residues. The CDR3 reads CASHRVREAQYF. The CDR3 DNA follows: TGTGCCAGCCACCGCGTGCGAGAGGCCCAGTACTTC.

This clonotype counts as medium-sized. The genes are TRBV25-1 and TRBJ2-7, with 7 bases fitting TRBD1. V shed 2 bases and J 1 base; nucleotides not matched to a gene: 2. The CDR3 covers 14 residues. CDR1 and CDR2 (germline): MGHDK, SYGVNS. In DNA, the CDR3 is TGTGCCAGCAGTGAACCGGGACAGTCCTACGAGCAGTACTTC. Its translation: CASSEPGQSYEQYF.

Worth noting for this clonotype: One base away lies a much larger clone, so this may be a sequencing read error. V and J are TRBV7-6 and TRBJ2-7, with D tentatively TRBD1 or TRBD2 (5 bases each). The germline V gene has CDR1 SGHVS and CDR2 FNYEAQ. The V end lost 4 bases, the J end lost 3 bases, and 10 bases lay between the germline ends. The CDR3 consists of 13 residues. Here the CDR3 reads CASSWDLCYEQYF. The CDR3 coding sequence is TGTGCCAGCAGCTGGGACCTGTGCTACGAGCAGTACTTC. The complete variable domain, with remaining parts taken from reference TRBV7-6 and TRBJ2-7, reads GAGVSQSPRYKVTKRGQDVALRCDPISGHVSLYWYRQALGQGPEFLTYFNYEAQQDKSGLPNDRFSAERPEGSISTLTIQRTEQRDSAMYRCASSWDLCYEQYFGPGTRLTVT.

This clonotype was picked up a small number of times. One base away lies a much larger clone, so this may be a sequencing read error. This chain links TRBV4-3 with TRBJ2-5, with D possibly TRBD2 on 5 matching bases. CDR1 is LGHNA, CDR2 YSLEER, per germline. This CDR3 comprises 14 residues. Here the CDR3 reads CASSQDGGQATQYF. Written as DNA, the CDR3 is TGCGCCAGCAGCCAAGACGGAGGCCAAGCGACCCAGTACTTC.

This clonotype has ten or more counts. The chain links TRBV20-1 to TRBJ2-6, with no clear D. Germline V gives CDR1 DFQATT, CDR2 SNEGSKA (reference sequence). V was pared by 3 bases and J by 0 bases, with 6 bases between. CDR3 length equals 14 residues. The CDR3 spells CSARVPSGANVLTF. CDR3 DNA sequence: TGCAGTGCTAGGGTCCCCTCTGGGGCCAACGTCCTGACTTTC.

Ten or more counts support this clonotype. The gene calls are TRBV5-5 and TRBJ2-7; possible D gene TRBD1, 6 bases. The CDR3 totals 13 residues. The germline gives CDR1 SGHKS, CDR2 YYEKEE (reference sequence). V lost 3 bases and J lost 3, with 10 bases in between. CDR3 in DNA: TGTGCCAGCAGCTATATAGGGGGCTACGAGCAGTACTTC. Protein: CASSYIGGYEQYF.

This clonotype has ten or more counts. The V and J genes are TRBV9 and TRBJ2-3; D is unresolved. The CDR3 consists of 15 residues. Germline loops: CDR1 SGDLS, CDR2 YYNGEE. Deletions cut 1 base from V and 2 bases from J, with 11 bases between. DNA for the CDR3: TGTGCCAGCAGCGTAACCGACGGCCCCACAGATACGCAGTATTTT. This gives the protein CASSVTDGPTDTQYF.

The sample holds many counts of this clonotype. The J gene is TRBJ2-4, the V gene TRBV29-1; TRBD1 matches 7 bases. CDR1 SQVTM and CDR2 ANQGSEA come from the germline V gene. This CDR3 spans 14 amino acids. With 3 bases clipped from V and 8 bases from J, the junction kept 10 bases outside the gene matches. Here the CDR3 reads CSVELWGQGDIQYF. The CDR3 coding sequence is TGCAGCGTTGAGTTATGGGGGCAGGGGGACATTCAGTACTTC.

Comment on this clonotype: A much more abundant neighbour one base away suggests this may be a read error. V is TRBV28 and J is TRBJ2-5; 13 bases map to TRBD2. The germline V gene has CDR1 MDHEN and CDR2 SYDVKM. This CDR3 is built from 16 residues. Germline trimming cut 6 bases from V and 9 bases from J; bases unmatched to any gene: 13. This CDR3 reads CASSTGLAGDIEPQYF. CDR3 nucleotide sequence: TGTGCCAGCAGCACAGGACTAGCGGGAGACATCGAGCCCCAGTACTTC.

Only a few counts were recorded for this clonotype. One base away lies a much larger clone, so this may be a sequencing read error. The chain employs TRBV4-3 and TRBJ2-1; maybe TRBD2 (5 bases). Trimming took off 1 base at V and 8 bases at J, with 21 bases between the two ends. The CDR3 extends over 17 amino acids. The germline V gene encodes CDR1 LGHNA and CDR2 YSLEER. As DNA, the CDR3 is TGCGCCAGCAGCCAAGGTCGAGCGCTAGCCGCGGTATATGAGCAGTTCTTC. Translation gives CASSQGRALAAVYEQFF.